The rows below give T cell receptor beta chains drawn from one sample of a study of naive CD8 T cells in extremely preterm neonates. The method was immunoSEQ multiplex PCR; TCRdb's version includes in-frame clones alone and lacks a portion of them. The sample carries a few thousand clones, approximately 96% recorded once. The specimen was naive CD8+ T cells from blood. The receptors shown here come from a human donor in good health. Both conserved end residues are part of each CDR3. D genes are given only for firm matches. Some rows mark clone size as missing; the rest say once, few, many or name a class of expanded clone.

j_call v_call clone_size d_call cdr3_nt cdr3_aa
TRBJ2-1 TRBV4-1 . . TGCGCCAGCAGCCATCGACTAGGTGCTGAGCAGTTCTTC CASSHRLGAEQFF
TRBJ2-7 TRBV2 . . TGTGCCAGCAGTGAAAACAGACCCTACGAGCAGTACTTC CASSENRPYEQYF
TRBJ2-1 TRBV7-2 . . TGTGCCAGCAGCTCACAGGGCGTCAATGAGCAGTTCTTC CASSSQGVNEQFF
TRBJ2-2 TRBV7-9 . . TGTGCCAGCAGCTGGACAGCCTCGACCGGGGAGCTGTTTTTT CASSWTASTGELFF
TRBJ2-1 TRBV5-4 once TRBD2 TGTGCCAGCAGCGGGACTAGCCCCAACGAGCAGTTCTTC CASSGTSPNEQFF
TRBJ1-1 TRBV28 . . TGTGCCAGCAGTCCCGACAGACGGGTGTGGACTGAAGCTTTCTTT CASSPDRRVWTEAFF
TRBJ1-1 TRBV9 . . TGTGCCAGCAGCGTGTCAGGCGTCACTGAAGCTTTCTTT CASSVSGVTEAFF
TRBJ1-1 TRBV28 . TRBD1 TGTGCCAGCCGCAGGGGGCCCCCAGAAGCTTTCTTT CASRRGPPEAFF
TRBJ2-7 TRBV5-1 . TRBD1 TGCGCCAGCAGCTTGCGGCAGGGGGATTACGAGCAGTACTTC CASSLRQGDYEQYF
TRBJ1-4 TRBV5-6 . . TGTGCCAGCAGCTCTTACTCTGAAAAACTGTTTTTT CASSSYSEKLFF
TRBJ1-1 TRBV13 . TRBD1 TGTGCCAGCAGCCCGACAGGGGGAACTGAAGCTTTCTTT CASSPTGGTEAFF
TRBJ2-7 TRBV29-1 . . TGCAGCGTTGAAGCGGGCACAGGGAGCTACGAGCAGTACTTC CSVEAGTGSYEQYF
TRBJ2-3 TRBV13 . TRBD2 TGTGCCAGCAGCGCTAATTCCGGACTAGCGGTCTGGGTGGCAGATACGCAGTATTTT CASSANSGLAVWVADTQYF
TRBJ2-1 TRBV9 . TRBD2 TGTGCCAGCAGCGTAGCTGTAGCGGGGGGGCGGGATGAGCAGTTCTTC CASSVAVAGGRDEQFF
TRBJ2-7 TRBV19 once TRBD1 TGTGCCAGTAGTATTACTGCAGGGGGCATCAGCTACGAGCAGTACTTC CASSITAGGISYEQYF
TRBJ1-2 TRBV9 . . TGTGCCAGCAGCGTAGCCGACCCGGGCTATGGCTACACCTTC CASSVADPGYGYTF
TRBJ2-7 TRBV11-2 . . TGTGCCAGCAGCGCAAGCCCATCAGGGAACGAGCAGTACTTC CASSASPSGNEQYF
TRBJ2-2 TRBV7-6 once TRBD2 TGTGCCAGCAGCTTAGAACCTAGCGGTAGGGGCGGGGAGCTGTTTTTT CASSLEPSGRGGELFF
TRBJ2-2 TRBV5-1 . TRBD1 TGCGCCAGCAGCTTGGTCGGGACAGAGAACACCGGGGAGCTGTTTTTT CASSLVGTENTGELFF
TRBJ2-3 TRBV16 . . TGTGCCAGCAGCCAAACGGCAGATACGCAGTATTTT CASSQTADTQYF
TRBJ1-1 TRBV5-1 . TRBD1 TGCGCCAGCAGCTTTTACAGGGGTCTGAACACTGAAGCTTTCTTT CASSFYRGLNTEAFF
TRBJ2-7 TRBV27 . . TGTGCCAGCAGCCCCCCCGCCGGCGAGCAGTACTTC CASSPPAGEQYF
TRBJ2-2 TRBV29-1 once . TGCAGCGTTCTACTAGCTGGGAGTGGGACCGGGGAGCTGTTTTTT CSVLLAGSGTGELFF
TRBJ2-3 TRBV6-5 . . TGTGCCAGCAGTTACTCGGACGGACTCACAGATACGCAGTATTTT CASSYSDGLTDTQYF
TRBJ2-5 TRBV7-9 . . TGTGCCAGCAGTACCGGGTTACAAGAGACCCAGTACTTC CASSTGLQETQYF
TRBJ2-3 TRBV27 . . TGTGCCAGCAACCTACGGACAGCTAGCACAGATACGCAGTATTTT CASNLRTASTDTQYF
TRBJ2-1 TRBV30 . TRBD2 TGTGCCTGGGGCCTAGGGAGCGGGAGGTGGAATGAGCAGTTCTTC CAWGLGSGRWNEQFF
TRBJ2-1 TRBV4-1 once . TGCGCCAGCAGCCAAGAGGCCGGGACTCTCAATGAGCAGTTCTTC CASSQEAGTLNEQFF
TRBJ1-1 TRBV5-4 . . TGTGCCAGCAGATTCCAGGGAGGAATGAACACTGAAGCTTTCTTT CASRFQGGMNTEAFF
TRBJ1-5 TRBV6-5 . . TGTGCCAGCAGTTACTCGCGGGATAGCAATCAGCCCCAGCATTTT CASSYSRDSNQPQHF
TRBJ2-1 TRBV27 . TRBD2 TGTGTCAGCTCAACTAGCGGGAGGGCCAATGAGCAGTTCTTC CVSSTSGRANEQFF
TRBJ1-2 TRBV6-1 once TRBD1 TGTGCCAGCAGTGTCGGGACAGGGGCGGGCTATGGCTACACCTTC CASSVGTGAGYGYTF
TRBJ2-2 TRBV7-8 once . TGTGCCAGCGGCCTCACTATCACCGGGGAGCTGTTTTTT CASGLTITGELFF
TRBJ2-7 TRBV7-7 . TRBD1 TGTGCCAGCAGCCCAAGAGTGCAGGGACAGGGGGCCTACGAGCAGTACTTC CASSPRVQGQGAYEQYF
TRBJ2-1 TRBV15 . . TGTGCCACCAGCAGAGAGACAGAGATTAGCTCCTACAATGAGCAGTTCTTC CATSRETEISSYNEQFF
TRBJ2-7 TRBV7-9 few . TGTGCCAGCAGCCCTCCCCAGCGCGAGCAGTACTTC CASSPPQREQYF
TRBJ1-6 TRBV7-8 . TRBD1 TGTGCCAGCAGTTACAGGGGGAGCTCCTATAATTCACCCCTCCACTTT CASSYRGSSYNSPLHF
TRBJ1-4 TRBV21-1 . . TGTGCCAGCAACCTATTCACAGGGCCGACTAATGAAAAACTGTTTTTT CASNLFTGPTNEKLFF
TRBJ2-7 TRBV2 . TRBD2 TGTGCCAGCAGGGCCACTAGCGGGAGGAGCGAGCAGTACTTC CASRATSGRSEQYF
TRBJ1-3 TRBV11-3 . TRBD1 TGTGCCAGCAGCTTAGATCTTTTGCCGGGACAGGGAGGAAACACCATATATTTT CASSLDLLPGQGGNTIYF
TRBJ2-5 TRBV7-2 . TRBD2 TGTGCCAGCAGCTTTCCAGAGCGGGAGGACCGGGCGTCCCAGTACTTC CASSFPEREDRASQYF
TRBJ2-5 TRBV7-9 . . TGTGCCAGCAGCCCAACAGAAGAGACCCAGTACTTC CASSPTEETQYF
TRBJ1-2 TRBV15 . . TGTGCCACCAGCAGAGGGGTTAGTCGCGGCTATGGCTACACCTTC CATSRGVSRGYGYTF
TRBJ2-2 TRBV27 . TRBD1 TGTGCCAGCAGTTTATATCCAGGGGGCTCGACCGGGGAGCTGTTTTTT CASSLYPGGSTGELFF